The clone carrying this T cell receptor beta chain was seen repeatedly, ten times or more. No antigen is known for it. The CDR3 end lies 3 residues beyond the end of the read and is filled in from the germline J gene. Equal genomic DNA amounts from CVID and control samples were sequenced. Repertoires were generated with immunoSEQ multiplex PCR, while TCRdb's copy carries only in-frame clones and drops some. The sample yields some 38,000 clones, without any singletons. V was shortened by 1 base and J by 3 bases, with 15 bases between the two germline ends. CDR3 size: 16 residues. The germline V gene has CDR1 KGHSH and CDR2 LQKENI. This sample was included in a study of T cell clonality in common variable immunodeficiency. Points from the study as a whole: The cause of increased CVID clonality remains unclear without subpopulation sequencing.

The rearrangement links TRBV18 to TRBJ1-1; D is possibly TRBD1 (5 bases). The sequenced sample was peripheral blood mononuclear cells. The TCR was taken from a person aged 18-70 years in good health. The covered CDR3 bases are TGTGCCAGCTCACCACTTTTTCTCGGCAGGGACACTGAA. The encoded protein is CASSPLFLGRDTE. The whole CDR3 protein is CASSPLFLGRDTEAFF.